The clone carrying this T cell receptor (beta chain) has only a few counts. These data come from a study of blood T cell repertoires in COVID-19. Recruits, aged roughly 18 to 90 years, lived in 20 to 30 US areas. CDR3 length: 16 residues. V was cut by 3 bases and J by 1 base, with 15 bases left in between. Germline CDR1 reads LNHDA; CDR2 reads SQIVND (reference sequence). This table comes from immunoSEQ multiplex PCR, and its TCRdb copy is limited to in-frame clones, with some not included. The sample records some 380,000 clones, 88% being singletons. V and J are TRBV19 and TRBJ1-1; a weak D match, TRBD1 (6 bases). The sample taken for sequencing was PBMCs or T cells enriched from blood (not recorded which). The TCR sequence derives from a woman between 40 and 55 years old with acute COVID-19. CDR3 region: CASSIRGHWANTEAFF. The CDR3 DNA is TGTGCCAGTAGTATTCGGGGACATTGGGCGAACACTGAAGCTTTCTTT. The full variable domain, its missing parts supplied by reference TRBV19 and TRBJ1-1, is DGGITQSPKYLFRKEGQNVTLSCEQNLNHDAMYWYRQDPGQGLRLIYYSQIVNDFQKGDIAEGYSVSREKKESFPLTVTSAQKNPTAFYLCASSIRGHWANTEAFFGQGTRLTVV.